A selection of T cell receptor beta chains follows, all from one sample in a study of cytomegalovirus exposure and HLA in healthy donors. The table came from immunoSEQ multiplex PCR; TCRdb's copy has only in-frame clones and leaves some out. The sample shows 150,000 to 200,000 clones, roughly 88% of them seen only once. The sequencing input was PBMCs. The receptors were sampled from a man aged 18 to 30 in good health and CMV-seropositive. CDR3s include the opening cysteine and the closing phenylalanine or tryptophan. The order of the fields is J gene, V gene, CDR3 protein.

>TRBJ1-6|TRBV6-1
CASSDQDRANSPLHF
>TRBJ1-2|TRBV18
CASSPDRGSYGYTF
>TRBJ1-2|TRBV19
CASSPQGEVGYGYTF
>TRBJ1-4|TRBV4-1
CASSQVQGTNEKLFF
>TRBJ2-7|TRBV7-9
CASSFGQGLYEQYF
>TRBJ1-2|TRBV10-3
CAISEAGPYGYTF
>TRBJ2-2|TRBV2
CASSTGSGELFF
>TRBJ2-1|TRBV7-8
CASSFQTGEQFF
>TRBJ2-3|TRBV7-6
CASSPGTGEADTQYF
>TRBJ2-2|TRBV6-1
CASNPGTGGTGELFF
>TRBJ1-1|TRBV7-9
CASNSGVTTNTEAFF
>TRBJ2-1|TRBV7-3
CASSPSGSYNEQFF
>TRBJ2-5|TRBV5-1
CASRTPGGQGTQYF
>TRBJ1-3|TRBV19
CASTLSGNSRGNTIYF
>TRBJ2-3|TRBV6-1
CASTGGDTQYF
>TRBJ2-3|TRBV4-3
CASSQEWATTDTQYF
>TRBJ1-2|TRBV19
CASTVGTAGYGYTF
>TRBJ1-2|TRBV21-1
CASSGHRGGPCGYTF
>TRBJ2-7|TRBV27
CASSLPRGQISYEQYF
>TRBJ1-2|TRBV29-1
CSVEGRGAAGYTF
>TRBJ1-2|TRBV11-2
CASSLERGAQYGYTF
>TRBJ2-7|TRBV4-1
CASSQDVRQDTYEQYF
>TRBJ1-3|TRBV9
CASSGGQPPLSGNTIYF
>TRBJ2-6|TRBV10-3
CAISDSTRGTISGANVLTF
>TRBJ1-2|TRBV5-1
CASSSRENDYGYTF
>TRBJ1-1|TRBV7-3
CASSSDRGTEAFF
>TRBJ2-3|TRBV7-9
CSSSARTPFLVF
>TRBJ2-7|TRBV7-8
CASEPDSGEQYF
>TRBJ2-1|TRBV7-9
CASSGSDEQFF
>TRBJ2-1|TRBV4-1
CASSRAYNEQFF
>TRBJ2-3|TRBV5-1
CASSLGLPPRTDTQYF
>TRBJ2-7|TRBV11-2
CASSSSGPVTFYEQYF
>TRBJ1-2|TRBV6-1
CASSPHTF
>TRBJ1-2|TRBV12-5
CASGRSGTGGGYTF
>TRBJ2-3|TRBV7-6
CASSHQSLASTDTQYF
>TRBJ2-1|TRBV7-8
CASSRRGGYNEQFF
>TRBJ2-1|TRBV11-3
CASSSRDREGSEQFF
>TRBJ2-7|TRBV30
CTWSPTSGGKSYKEQYF
>.|TRBV30
CAWSRGTTAYEQYF
>TRBJ2-2|TRBV5-1
CASSLGPGGTGELFF
>TRBJ2-3|TRBV5-1
CASSPGQGYTDTQYF
>TRBJ1-3|TRBV2
CASSDLFDRDRELVVAGNTIYF